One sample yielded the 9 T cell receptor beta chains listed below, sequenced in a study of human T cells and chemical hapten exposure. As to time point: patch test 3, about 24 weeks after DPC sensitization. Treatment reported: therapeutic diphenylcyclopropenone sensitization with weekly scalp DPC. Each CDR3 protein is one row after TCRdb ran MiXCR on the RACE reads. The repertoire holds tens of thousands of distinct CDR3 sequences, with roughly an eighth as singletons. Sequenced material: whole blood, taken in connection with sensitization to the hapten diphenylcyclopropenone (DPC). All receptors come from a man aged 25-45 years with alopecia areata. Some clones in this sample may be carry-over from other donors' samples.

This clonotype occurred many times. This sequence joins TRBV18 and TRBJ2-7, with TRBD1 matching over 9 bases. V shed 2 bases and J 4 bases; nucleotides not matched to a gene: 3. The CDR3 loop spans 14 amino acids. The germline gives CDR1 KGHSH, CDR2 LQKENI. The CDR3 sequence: CASSPYGTGYEQYF. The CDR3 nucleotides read TGTGCCAGCTCACCATACGGGACAGGGTACGAGCAGTACTTC.

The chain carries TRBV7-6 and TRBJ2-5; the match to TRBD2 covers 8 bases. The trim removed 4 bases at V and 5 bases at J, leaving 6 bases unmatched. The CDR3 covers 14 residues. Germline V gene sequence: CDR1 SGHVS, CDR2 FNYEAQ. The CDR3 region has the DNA TGTGCCAGCAGCTACGGGGGGGCCCGGGAGACCCAGTACTTC. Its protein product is CASSYGGARETQYF.

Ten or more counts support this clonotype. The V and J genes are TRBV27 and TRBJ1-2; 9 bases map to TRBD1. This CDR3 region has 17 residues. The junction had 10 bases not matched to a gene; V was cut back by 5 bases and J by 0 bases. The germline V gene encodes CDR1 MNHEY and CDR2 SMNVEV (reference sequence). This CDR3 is CASSPRQGGVSNYGYTF. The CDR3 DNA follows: TGTGCCAGCAGTCCTCGACAGGGGGGGGTTTCTAACTATGGCTACACCTTC.

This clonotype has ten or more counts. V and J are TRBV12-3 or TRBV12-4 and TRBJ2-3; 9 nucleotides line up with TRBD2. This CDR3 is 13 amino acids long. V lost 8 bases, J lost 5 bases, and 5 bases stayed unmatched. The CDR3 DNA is TGTGCCAGCCGAGTACTAGCGGGAGATACGCAGTATTTT. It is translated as CASRVLAGDTQYF.

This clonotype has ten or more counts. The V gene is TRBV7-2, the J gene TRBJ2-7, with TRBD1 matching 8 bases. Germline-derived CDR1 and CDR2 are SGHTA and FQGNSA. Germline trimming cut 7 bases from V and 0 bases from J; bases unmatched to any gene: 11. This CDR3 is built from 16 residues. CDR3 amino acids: CASNSAGGFSSYEQYF. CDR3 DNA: TGTGCCAGCAACTCCGCAGGGGGCTTTAGCTCCTACGAGCAGTACTTC.

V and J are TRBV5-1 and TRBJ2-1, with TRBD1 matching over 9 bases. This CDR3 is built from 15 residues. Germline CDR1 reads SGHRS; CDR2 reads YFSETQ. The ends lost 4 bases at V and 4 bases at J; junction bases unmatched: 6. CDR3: CASSPGGQGYNEQFF. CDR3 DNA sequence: TGCGCCAGCAGCCCTGGAGGACAGGGGTACAATGAGCAGTTCTTC.

CDR3 in DNA: TGTGCCAGTAGCCCCCCCGACGCTTATAACTATGGCTACACCTTC. Its protein is CASSPPDAYNYGYTF. This chain connects TRBV2 to TRBJ1-2; no definite D call. Germline V CDR1 and CDR2: SNHLY, FYNNEI. This CDR3 has 15 amino acids. Trimming removed 9 bases from V and 1 base from J, with 18 bases in between.

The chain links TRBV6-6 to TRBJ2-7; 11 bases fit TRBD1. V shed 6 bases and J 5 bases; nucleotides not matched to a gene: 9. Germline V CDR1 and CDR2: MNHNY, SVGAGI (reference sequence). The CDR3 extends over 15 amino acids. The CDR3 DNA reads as TGTGCCAGCAGATCTCCCGGACAGGGGGCCCACGAGCAGTACTTC. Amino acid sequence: CASRSPGQGAHEQYF.

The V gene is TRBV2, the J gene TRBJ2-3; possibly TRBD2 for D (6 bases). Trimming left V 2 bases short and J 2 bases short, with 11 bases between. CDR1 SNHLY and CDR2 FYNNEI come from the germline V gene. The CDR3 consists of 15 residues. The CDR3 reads CASSERRGVTDTQYF. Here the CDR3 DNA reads TGTGCCAGCAGTGAAAGGCGGGGAGTCACAGATACGCAGTATTTT.